The 27 T cell receptor beta chains listed next were all sequenced from one sample in a study of cytomegalovirus exposure and HLA in healthy donors. The study ran its PCR with 60 Vbeta and 13 Jbeta primers. The method was immunoSEQ multiplex PCR; TCRdb's version includes in-frame clones alone and lacks a portion of them. The table shows around 68,000 clones, with roughly 75% occurring only once. Sequenced material: PBMCs. These receptors originate from a woman under 40 in good health and CMV-seropositive.

This chain connects TRBV18 to TRBJ2-5, with D tentatively TRBD2 (5 bases). Germline assignment: CDR1 KGHSH and CDR2 LQKENI. The V end was cut by 3 bases, the J end by 1 base, with 15 bases between. The CDR3 contains 16 residues. The CDR3, as DNA: TGTGCCAGCTCACCGGTGGACTCCGCGGTCCAAGAGACCCAGTACTTC. Translating gives CASSPVDSAVQETQYF.

This chain connects TRBV11-2 to TRBJ2-7; possibly TRBD2 for D (6 bases). The V end lost 5 bases, the J end lost 6 bases, and 17 bases lay between the germline ends. The CDR3 covers 14 residues. Per the germline V gene, CDR1 is SGHAT and CDR2 is FQNNGV. CDR3 in DNA: TGTGCCAGCAGCGCGCGGGACCCTCGGAGCGAGCAGTACTTC. Encoded protein: CASSARDPRSEQYF.

This clone was picked up many times. The J gene is TRBJ1-5, the V gene TRBV6-1, with D tentatively TRBD1 (5 bases). Looked up from germline, CDR1 is MNHNS and CDR2 is SASEGT. This CDR3 spans 15 amino acids. V gave up 6 bases and J gave up 1 base, with 13 bases separating them. In DNA, the CDR3 is TGTGCCAGCAGCCCGAGTAGGGGAAGCAATCAGCCCCAGCATTTT. Amino acids: CASSPSRGSNQPQHF.

This chain uses TRBV7-2 with TRBJ2-7; 10 bases map to TRBD2. Unmatched junction bases numbered 6, after V lost 4 bases and J lost 3 bases. This CDR3 has 15 residues. Looked up from germline, CDR1 is SGHTA and CDR2 is FQGNSA. For the CDR3, the DNA is TGTGCCAGCAGCTCCTCCGGGACTAGCGACTACGAGCAGTACTTC. Its protein is CASSSSGTSDYEQYF.

This rearrangement joins TRBV7-2 to TRBJ2-7, with 10 bases lining up with TRBD1. This CDR3 contains 15 residues. Unmatched junction bases numbered 7, after V lost 4 bases and J lost 4 bases. CDR1 is SGHTA, CDR2 FQGNSA, per germline. CDR3 in amino acids: CASSYGTGAGYEQYF. CDR3 in DNA: TGTGCCAGCAGCTACGGGACAGGGGCGGGATACGAGCAGTACTTC.

This chain links TRBV21-1 with TRBJ2-7; TRBD2, the table's D call, lacks a check against the DNA. TRBV21-1 is flagged as a pseudogene. This CDR3 has 14 residues. The DNA of the CDR3 is TGTGCCAGCAGCAAAGAAGCGAAGGCCTACGAGCAGTACTTC. It translates to CASSKEAKAYEQYF.

The gene calls are TRBV6-5 and TRBJ2-2; no definite D call. The CDR3 runs 12 residues. V was trimmed by 10 bases and J by 3 bases, leaving 9 bases between them. Germline CDR1 reads MNHEY; CDR2 reads SVGAGI. CDR3 residues: CATLRHTGELFF. The CDR3, as DNA: TGTGCCACCCTGAGGCACACCGGGGAGCTGTTTTTT.

The J gene is TRBJ1-1, the V gene TRBV28, with 9 positions matching TRBD1. The CDR3 is 14 amino acids. The J segment lost 2 bases and the V segment lost 7 bases, leaving 5 bases of the junction unmatched. The germline gives CDR1 MDHEN, CDR2 SYDVKM. CDR3 loop: CASIVQGANTEAFF. DNA of the CDR3: TGTGCCAGCATTGTACAGGGGGCCAACACTGAAGCTTTCTTT.

V is TRBV7-8 and J is TRBJ2-1; 9 nucleotides agree with TRBD1. Germline trimming cut 5 bases from V and 9 bases from J; bases unmatched to any gene: 8. Per germline, CDR1 SGHVS and CDR2 FQNEAQ. This CDR3 is 14 amino acids long. The CDR3 region has the DNA TGTGCCAGCAGCCGAGGGGCGACAGGGGGTGAGCAGTTCTTC. Translating gives CASSRGATGGEQFF. Drawing the rest from reference TRBV7-8 and TRBJ2-1, the complete variable domain is GAGVSQSPRYKVAKRGQDVALRCDPISGHVSLFWYQQALGQGPEFLTYFQNEAQLDKSGLPSDRFFAERPEGSVSTLKIQRTQQEDSAVYLCASSRGATGGEQFFGPGTRLTVL.

This clone was picked up a small number of times. The rearrangement joins TRBV11-2 to TRBJ2-3, with 12 nucleotides matching TRBD1. The germline V gene has CDR1 SGHAT and CDR2 FQNNGV. This CDR3 has 16 amino acids. V was pared by 5 bases and J by 4 bases, with 7 bases of the junction left unmatched. As DNA, the CDR3 is TGTGCCAGCAGCCCGGATGGGACAGGGGGCCCAGATACGCAGTATTTT. The encoded protein is CASSPDGTGGPDTQYF.

The CDR3 protein is CAWRPGGRAAGEQYF. The DNA for the CDR3 is TGTGCCTGGCGCCCCGGGGGACGGGCGGCTGGGGAGCAGTACTTC. This sequence joins TRBV30 and TRBJ2-7, with a possible D match to TRBD2 (6 bases). There are 15 residues in the CDR3. Deletions cut 5 bases from V and 7 bases from J, with 24 bases between. In germline, CDR1 is GTSNPN, CDR2 SVGIG (reference sequence).

The chain employs TRBV7-9 and TRBJ1-1, with TRBD1 as a possible D gene (5 bases). The V end lost 5 bases, the J end lost 2 bases, and 15 bases lay between the germline ends. From germline, CDR1 is SEHNR and CDR2 FQNEAQ (reference sequence). The CDR3 extends over 15 amino acids. The CDR3 protein is CASSPDGRANTEAFF. For the CDR3, the DNA is TGTGCCAGCAGCCCCGATGGCAGGGCCAACACTGAAGCTTTCTTT.

The chain uses TRBV11-2 and TRBJ2-7, with 8 nucleotides matching TRBD2. The junction had 5 bases not matched to a gene; V was cut back by 7 bases and J by 0 bases. Germline V lookup: CDR1 SGHAT, CDR2 FQNNGV. The CDR3 is made up of 14 amino acids. The CDR3 here is CASTRGGSSYEQYF. For the CDR3, the DNA is TGTGCCAGCACCCGGGGGGGCTCCTCCTACGAGCAGTACTTC. Filled out from reference TRBV11-2 and TRBJ2-7, the complete variable domain reads EAGVAQSPRYKIIEKRQSVAFWCNPISGHATLYWYQQILGQGPKLLIQFQNNGVVDDSQLPKDRFSAERLKGVDSTLKIQPAKLEDSAVYLCASTRGGSSYEQYFGPGTRLTVT.

The J gene is TRBJ2-5, the V gene TRBV27; a possible D gene is TRBD1 (5 bases). CDR1 is MNHEY and CDR2 is SMNVEV in the germline V gene (reference sequence). The CDR3 is 15 residues long. V was pared by 3 bases and J by 1 base, with 12 bases between. The CDR3 sequence: CASSFQGNSQETQYF. In nucleotides, the CDR3 is TGTGCCAGCAGTTTTCAGGGAAACTCCCAAGAGACCCAGTACTTC.

This clone was seen a handful of times. The chain links TRBV5-4 to TRBJ2-7, with D uncertain. Trimming took 1 base from V and 6 from J, leaving 8 bases between them. Per the germline V gene, CDR1 is SGHNT and CDR2 is YYREEE (reference sequence). The CDR3 loop spans 12 amino acids. The chain's CDR3 is CASSLLTSEQYF. The CDR3 bases are TGTGCCAGCAGCTTGCTGACAAGCGAGCAGTACTTC. The full variable domain, in which reference TRBV5-4 and TRBJ2-7 provide the parts outside the CDR3, is ETGVTQSPTHLIKTRGQQVTLRCSSQSGHNTVSWYQQALGQGPQFIFQYYREEENGRGNFPPRFSGLQFPNYSSELNVNALELDDSALYLCASSLLTSEQYFGPGTRLTVT.

The chain is built from TRBV6-5 and TRBJ1-3, with TRBD1 identical over 9 bases. J lost 5 bases, V lost 5 bases, and 7 bases had no gene match. This CDR3 has 15 amino acids. Germline V CDR1 and CDR2: MNHEY, SVGAGI. Here the CDR3 reads CASSPGTGNRNTIYF. The CDR3 DNA follows: TGTGCCAGCAGTCCCGGGACAGGGAATAGAAACACCATATATTTT.

The chain has TRBV19 and TRBJ1-5; the D gene is possibly TRBD1 (6 bases). This CDR3 has 14 amino acids. Trimming left V 4 bases short and J 5 bases short, with 12 bases between. Germline loops: CDR1 LNHDA, CDR2 SQIVND (reference sequence). Here the CDR3 DNA reads TGTGCCAGTAGTACCGGACAGAGGGATCAGCCCCAGCATTTT. Its protein is CASSTGQRDQPQHF.

The chain joins TRBV30 to TRBJ2-7, with 10 bases that match TRBD1. The CDR3 totals 13 residues. Germline assignment: CDR1 GTSNPN and CDR2 SVGIG (reference sequence). Germline trimming cut 6 bases from V and 0 bases from J; bases unmatched to any gene: 2. The CDR3 here is CACDRGPSYEQYF. For the CDR3, the DNA is TGTGCCTGCGACAGGGGGCCCTCCTACGAGCAGTACTTC.

The chain is built from TRBV7-9 and TRBJ2-5; no reliable D call. V lost 4 bases to trimming and J lost 5 bases, with 11 bases between them. Germline CDR1 and CDR2: SEHNR and FQNEAQ (reference sequence). The CDR3 totals 13 residues. CDR3 bases: TGTGCCAGCAGCTCCCCCGCGAGGGAGACCCAGTACTTC. Protein: CASSSPARETQYF.

The V call is TRBV27, the J call TRBJ2-7; D unresolved. The CDR3 has 12 residues. Deletions cut 5 bases from V and 7 bases from J, with 12 bases between. CDR1 MNHEY and CDR2 SMNVEV come from the germline V gene (reference sequence). The CDR3 protein is CASSLVGGEQYF. CDR3 nucleotides: TGTGCCAGCAGTCTCGTCGGCGGAGAGCAGTACTTC.

CDR3 sequence: CASGPTPGGPILNEQFF. In DNA, the CDR3 is TGTGCCAGCGGGCCCACCCCGGGAGGGCCGATCCTAAATGAGCAGTTCTTC. The genes are TRBV28 and TRBJ2-1; 8 positions agree with TRBD2. This CDR3 is built from 17 residues. With 8 bases clipped from V and 7 bases from J, the junction kept 19 bases outside the gene matches. The germline V gene encodes CDR1 MDHEN and CDR2 SYDVKM.

In its sample, this clone was seen a few times. The chain links TRBV2 to TRBJ2-1; a possible D gene is TRBD2 (6 bases). The CDR3 totals 13 residues. Germline CDR1 and CDR2: SNHLY and FYNNEI. Trimming cost V 6 bases and J 6 bases, with 12 bases left between them. This CDR3 is CASRGDLINEQFF. In nucleotides, the CDR3 is TGTGCCAGCAGGGGGGACTTGATCAATGAGCAGTTCTTC.

The chain has TRBV5-1 and TRBJ2-5; a weak D match, TRBD2 (6 bases). The germline V gene has CDR1 SGHRS and CDR2 YFSETQ. Trimming shortened V by 4 bases and J by 4 bases, and 14 bases separated the two germline ends. This CDR3 comprises 14 residues. This CDR3 is CASSPQVGGETQYF. Written as DNA, the CDR3 is TGCGCCAGCAGCCCACAGGTGGGGGGAGAGACCCAGTACTTC.

The V and J genes are TRBV6-1 and TRBJ1-1; possible D gene TRBD1, 6 bases. The CDR3 consists of 15 residues. In germline, CDR1 is MNHNS, CDR2 SASEGT. Trimming left V 6 bases short and J 1 base short, with 15 bases between. CDR3 DNA sequence: TGTGCCAGCAGGAATTTGGGGGCAGGGAACACTGAAGCTTTCTTT. The encoded protein is CASRNLGAGNTEAFF.

V gene TRBV10-3 combines with J gene TRBJ2-7; no clear D gene. In germline, CDR1 is ENHRY, CDR2 SYGVKD. With 8 bases removed from V and 2 bases from J, the gap between germline ends came to 7 bases. The CDR3 covers 11 residues. DNA for the CDR3: TGTGCCATCTCCCCCGCCTACGAGCAGTACTTC. Translation: CAISPAYEQYF.

J is TRBJ1-4 and V is TRBV11-2; a possible D gene is TRBD1 (6 bases). The germline V gene has CDR1 SGHAT and CDR2 FQNNGV. The CDR3 has 15 residues. V was pared by 4 bases and J by 4 bases, with 13 bases between. CDR3 residues: CASSSRGGLNEKLFF. For the CDR3, the DNA is TGTGCCAGCAGCTCCCGTGGGGGCCTTAATGAAAAACTGTTTTTT.

The rearrangement links TRBV19 to TRBJ2-4; 7 bases match TRBD1. CDR1 LNHDA and CDR2 SQIVND come from the germline V gene (reference sequence). J gave up 4 bases and V 9 bases, and 3 bases lay outside the gene matches. The CDR3 has 12 amino acids. CDR3 bases: TGTGCCAGCCGGGACAGAAAAAACATTCAGTACTTC. This translates into CASRDRKNIQYF.